One sample yielded the 23 T cell receptor beta chains listed below, sequenced in a study of T cell responses to AZD1222 COVID-19 vaccine. Generated by immunoSEQ multiplex PCR, the TCRdb table keeps only in-frame clones and is missing some. The sample has fewer than 250,000 clones; roughly 91% are singletons. The sample here was peripheral blood, taken on day 0 of MenACWY control vaccination. The receptor set was obtained from an adult in good health.

The chain carries TRBV28 and TRBJ1-4; D remains ambiguous. Germline CDR1 reads MDHEN; CDR2 reads SYDVKM. V lost 7 bases to trimming and J lost 3 bases, with 12 bases between them. This CDR3 is built from 14 residues. CDR3 region: CASTYGIANEKLFF. Written as DNA, the CDR3 is TGTGCCAGCACGTACGGGATTGCTAATGAAAAACTGTTTTTT.

CDR3 sequence (DNA): TGTGCCAGCACTCTCGGGACAGTACAAGAGACCCAGTACTTC. This codes for CASTLGTVQETQYF. The chain carries TRBV2 and TRBJ2-5; 7 nucleotides align to TRBD1. The length of the CDR3 is 14 residues. Germline assignment: CDR1 SNHLY and CDR2 FYNNEI. V lost 7 bases, J lost 2 bases, and 7 bases stayed unmatched.

The CDR3 region has the DNA TGTGCCAGCAGCCAAGATAATAGCGGGGGGTCTCAAGAGACCCAGTACTTC. Its protein product is CASSQDNSGGSQETQYF. The chain links TRBV3-1 (or the pseudogene TRBV3-2) to TRBJ2-5, with TRBD2 matching over 10 bases. Germline V gene lookup returns CDR1 LGHDT and CDR2 YNNKEL (reference sequence). This CDR3 is 17 amino acids long. Germline trimming cut 0 bases from V and 2 bases from J; bases unmatched to any gene: 6.

V and J are TRBV4-1 and TRBJ2-1; possible D gene TRBD1, 5 bases. Germline lookup yields CDR1 MGHRA and CDR2 YSYEKL. The germline V and J ends were trimmed by 1 base and 6 bases, with 13 bases remaining between them. The CDR3 consists of 15 residues. For the CDR3, the DNA is TGCGCCAGCAGCCAAGCGTCGGTAAGGGGCAATGAGCAGTTCTTC. This sequence encodes CASSQASVRGNEQFF.

This clone has only a few counts. The V gene is TRBV5-6, the J gene TRBJ2-7; TRBD1 is a possible D gene (5 bases). The germline V gene has CDR1 SGHDT and CDR2 YYEEEE. The CDR3 contains 13 residues. Trimming pared 1 base from V and 3 bases from J, leaving 8 bases between. CDR3 protein: CASSLPDIYEQYF. The CDR3 DNA is TGTGCCAGCAGCTTGCCGGACATCTACGAGCAGTACTTC.

In this sample, this clone turned up once. The CDR3, as DNA: TGCGCCAGCAGCTTTGGGACAAGGAACACTGAAGCTTTCTTT. Residues: CASSFGTRNTEAFF. The chain uses TRBV5-1 and TRBJ1-1; D may be TRBD1 (6 bases). The CDR3 consists of 14 residues. Deletions cut 2 bases from V and 1 base from J, with 9 bases between. Germline CDR1 SGHRS, CDR2 YFSETQ.

The DNA for the CDR3 is TGTGCCAGCAGTGAAGTGGTGGACAGCTACTTC. It specifies CASSEVVDSYF. The rearrangement joins TRBV6-1 to TRBJ2-4; D possibly corresponds to TRBD1 (6 bases). V lost 1 base to trimming and J lost 16 bases, with 11 bases between them. The CDR3 sequence is 11 residues long. Germline values: CDR1 MNHNS, CDR2 SASEGT.

The chain carries TRBV6-1 and TRBJ1-2; 9 nucleotides line up with TRBD1. CDR1 MNHNS and CDR2 SASEGT come from the germline V gene. The junction had 6 bases not matched to a gene; V was cut back by 3 bases and J by 4 bases. There are 15 residues in the CDR3. CDR3 sequence reads: CASSDAGTGLYGYTF. The CDR3 DNA follows: TGTGCCAGCAGTGATGCCGGGACAGGGCTCTATGGCTACACCTTC.

This chain links TRBV5-1 with TRBJ1-5; 7 nucleotides align to TRBD1. J was trimmed by 5 bases and V by 2 bases; bases with no gene match: 7. This CDR3 comprises 15 residues. CDR1 and CDR2 (germline): SGHRS, YFSETQ. DNA for the CDR3: TGCGCCAGCAGCTTCACAGGGGCCGGTTATCAGCCCCAGCATTTT. Protein: CASSFTGAGYQPQHF.

This chain joins TRBV11-2 and TRBJ2-7; D remains ambiguous. Trimming shortened V by 1 base and J by 3 bases, and 10 bases separated the two germline ends. The CDR3 is 14 residues long. The germline V gene has CDR1 SGHAT and CDR2 FQNNGV. The chain's CDR3 is CASSLVATNYEQYF. The DNA of the CDR3 is TGTGCCAGCAGCTTAGTCGCGACAAACTACGAGCAGTACTTC.

V and J are TRBV5-4 and TRBJ2-7, with a tentative D call TRBD1 (5 bases). CDR1 and CDR2 from the germline V gene are SGHNT and YYREEE (reference sequence). The V gene lost 2 bases and the J gene lost 2 bases, with 8 bases spanning the gap. The CDR3 loop spans 13 amino acids. The CDR3 region has the DNA TGTGCCAGCAGCTTAAGGGGCCCCTACGAGCAGTACTTC. Its protein product is CASSLRGPYEQYF.

V gene TRBV7-2 combines with J gene TRBJ2-7; 10 positions match TRBD1. Germline V gives CDR1 SGHTA, CDR2 FQGNSA. The CDR3 totals 15 residues. The V segment lost 5 bases and the J segment 2 bases; nucleotides outside the gene matches: 6. The CDR3 DNA sequence: TGTGCCAGCAGCCTTTGGGGACAGGGGACCTACGAGCAGTACTTC. This codes for CASSLWGQGTYEQYF.

The V call is TRBV5-1, the J call TRBJ1-4; the D gene is possibly TRBD1 (6 bases). V lost 4 bases, J lost 4 bases, and 8 bases lay in between. The CDR3 sequence is 13 residues long. Germline CDR1 and CDR2: SGHRS and YFSETQ. CDR3 coding DNA: TGCGCCAGCAGCCGACAGGATAATGAAAAACTGTTTTTT. Protein sequence: CASSRQDNEKLFF.

This chain uses TRBV19 with TRBJ1-6; perhaps TRBD1 as D (5 bases). The V gene lost 4 bases and the J gene lost 9 bases, with 22 bases spanning the gap. The CDR3 consists of 17 residues. Germline V gene sequence: CDR1 LNHDA, CDR2 SQIVND (reference sequence). The CDR3: CASSTKHRDSRGSPLHF. CDR3 nucleotide sequence: TGTGCCAGTAGTACGAAACACCGGGACTCCCGTGGTTCACCCCTCCACTTT.

The chain is built from TRBV3-1 (or the pseudogene TRBV3-2) and TRBJ1-1; D is unclear. CDR1 and CDR2 (germline): LGHDT, YNNKEL (reference sequence). The CDR3 spans 13 residues. Deletions cut 3 bases from V and 1 base from J, with 6 bases between. The CDR3 protein is CASSHPQNTEAFF. The CDR3 nucleotides read TGTGCCAGCAGCCATCCCCAGAACACTGAAGCTTTCTTT.

The gene calls are TRBV27 and TRBJ2-7; 10 nucleotides align to TRBD1. The V gene end was trimmed by 8 bases and the J gene end by 7 bases; junction bases not matched to a gene: 8. The germline CDR1 and CDR2 sequences are MNHEY and SMNVEV (reference sequence). This CDR3 is built from 13 residues. The CDR3 DNA follows: TGTGCCAGCTCCCGGACAGGGGGTAAAGAGCAGTACTTC. Protein product: CASSRTGGKEQYF.

CDR3 nucleotide sequence: TGTGCCAGCAGCTTAGGGTCAGGGGGCGCCGGGCAGCCCCAGCATTTT. Protein product: CASSLGSGGAGQPQHF. The V gene is TRBV7-8, the J gene TRBJ1-5, with 8 bases identical to TRBD1. The CDR3 loop spans 16 amino acids. The ends lost 1 base at V and 7 bases at J; junction bases unmatched: 9. Germline V gene sequence: CDR1 SGHVS, CDR2 FQNEAQ.

The gene calls are TRBV30 and TRBJ1-2; D remains unclear. V lost 5 bases and J 2 bases, leaving 6 bases between the germline ends. CDR3 length: 11 amino acids. Looked up from germline, CDR1 is GTSNPN and CDR2 is SVGIG (reference sequence). The CDR3, as DNA: TGTGCCTGGTCGGACAACTATGGCTACACCTTC. Translation: CAWSDNYGYTF.

The chain has TRBV6-1 and TRBJ1-1, with D possibly being TRBD1 (5 bases). Germline V CDR1 and CDR2: MNHNS, SASEGT. The CDR3 totals 14 residues. The ends were cut back, 1 base at V and 3 bases at J, with 9 bases in the middle. The CDR3 spells CASSEVRGDTEAFF. In nucleotides, the CDR3 is TGTGCCAGCAGTGAAGTGCGGGGGGACACTGAAGCTTTCTTT.

The chain carries TRBV30 and TRBJ1-2; no definite D call. V shed 0 bases and J shed 4 bases, with 12 bases lying between them. The V gene's germline CDR1 is GTSNPN and CDR2 SVGIG (reference sequence). This CDR3 has 14 amino acids. The CDR3 sequence is CAWSVSRGFYGYTF. Written as DNA, the CDR3 is TGTGCCTGGAGTGTATCGAGAGGATTCTATGGCTACACCTTC.

The rearrangement joins TRBV7-8 to TRBJ1-2; no firm D call. The CDR3 covers 15 residues. Germline CDR1 SGHVS, CDR2 FQNEAQ. Trimming pared 2 bases from V and 2 bases from J, leaving 12 bases between. This CDR3 is CASSLYGTLNYGYTF. CDR3 bases: TGTGCCAGCAGCTTATACGGCACATTAAACTATGGCTACACCTTC.

The gene calls are TRBV29-1 and TRBJ1-6, with D unclear. V was pared by 7 bases and J by 6 bases, with 10 bases between. This CDR3 has 12 residues. Germline V gene lookup returns CDR1 SQVTM and CDR2 ANQGSEA. For the CDR3, the DNA is TGCAGCGCTACGGACGGTAATTCACCCCTCCACTTT. Translated: CSATDGNSPLHF.

The chain has TRBV4-2 and TRBJ1-2; perhaps TRBD1 as D (6 bases). CDR1 is LGHNA, CDR2 YNFKEQ, per germline. This CDR3 region has 15 residues. V lost 4 bases, J lost 2 bases, and 14 bases lay in between. CDR3 sequence: CASSLPGQFNYGYTF. CDR3 DNA: TGTGCCAGCAGCCTCCCCGGACAGTTCAACTATGGCTACACCTTC.